This TCR beta chain was recorded in a study of metastatic and nonmetastatic thyroid tumors. For the study at large: Repertoires from blood and tumor or nodule tissue of malignant and benign thyroid patients were compared. Study results and caveats: Malignant tumors reportedly showed significantly higher TCR beta diversity than benign nodules in both blood and tumor.

There are many counts of this clone. No antigen is known for it. Not a single patient had been given any form of treatment at any point before undergoing thyroid surgery. CDR3 length: 15 residues. Germline V gene lookup returns CDR1 DFQATT and CDR2 SNEGSKA (reference sequence). The ends lost 0 bases at V and 8 bases at J; junction bases unmatched: 9. Original methodology: The study's classifier, a distant-metastasis tool for papillary thyroid cancer, was built using CDR3 differences across clinicopathological groups. TCRdb reassembled clones from the PCR reads with MiXCR. For this entry, the V and J calls and clone size follow TCRdb and not the study's own pipeline. The sample comprises about 24,000 clones, about 20% of which are singletons, and 6% to 9.5% rests with the top ten.

The receptor's source is a female donor with papillary thyroid cancer or a benign thyroid nodule (not recorded which). Some clones in this sample may be carry-over from other donors' samples. What was sequenced was blood. The chain carries TRBV20-1 and TRBJ2-1, with 8 nucleotides matching TRBD2. The CDR3 bases are TGCAGTGCTAGAGATGCAGGGGCCGGGGGGGATGAGCAGTTCTTC. This sequence encodes CSARDAGAGGDEQFF.